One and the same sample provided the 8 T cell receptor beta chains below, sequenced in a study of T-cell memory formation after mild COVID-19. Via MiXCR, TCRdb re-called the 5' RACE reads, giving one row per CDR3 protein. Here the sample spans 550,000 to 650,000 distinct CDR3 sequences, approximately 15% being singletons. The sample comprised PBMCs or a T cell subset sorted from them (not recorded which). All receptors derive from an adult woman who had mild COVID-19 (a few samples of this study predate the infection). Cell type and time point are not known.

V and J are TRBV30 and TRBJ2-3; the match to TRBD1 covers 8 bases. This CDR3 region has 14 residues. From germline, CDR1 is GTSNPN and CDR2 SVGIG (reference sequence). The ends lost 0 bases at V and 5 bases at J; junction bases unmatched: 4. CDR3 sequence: CAWSVDRALDTQYF. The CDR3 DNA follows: TGTGCCTGGAGTGTGGACAGGGCTCTAGATACGCAGTATTTT. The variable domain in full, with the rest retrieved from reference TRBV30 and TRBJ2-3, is SQTIHQWPATLVQPVGSPLSLECTVEGTSNPNLYWYRQAAGRGLQLLFYSVGIGQISSEVPQNLSASRPQDRQFILSSKKLLLSDSGFYLCAWSVDRALDTQYFGPGTRLTVL.

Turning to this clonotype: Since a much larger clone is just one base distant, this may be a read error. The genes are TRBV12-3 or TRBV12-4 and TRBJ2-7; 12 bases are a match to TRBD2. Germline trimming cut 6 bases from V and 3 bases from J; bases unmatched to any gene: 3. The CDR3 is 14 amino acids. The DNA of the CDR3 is TGTGCCAGCAGACCGACTAGCGGGAGCTACGAGCAGTACTTC. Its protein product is CASRPTSGSYEQYF.

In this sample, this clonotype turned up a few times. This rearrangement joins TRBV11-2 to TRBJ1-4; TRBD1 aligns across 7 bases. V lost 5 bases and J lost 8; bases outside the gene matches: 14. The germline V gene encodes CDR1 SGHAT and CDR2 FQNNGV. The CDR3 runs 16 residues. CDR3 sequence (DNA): TGTGCCAGCAGCCGGACAAAGGGACAGTTGAACGAAAAACTGTTTTTT. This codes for CASSRTKGQLNEKLFF.

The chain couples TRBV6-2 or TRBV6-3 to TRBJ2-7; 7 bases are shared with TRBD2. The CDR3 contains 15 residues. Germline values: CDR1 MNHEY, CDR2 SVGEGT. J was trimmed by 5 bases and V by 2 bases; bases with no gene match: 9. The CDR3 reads CASSYRDYPLDEQYF. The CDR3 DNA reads TGTGCCAGCAGTTACCGGGACTACCCACTCGACGAGCAGTACTTC.

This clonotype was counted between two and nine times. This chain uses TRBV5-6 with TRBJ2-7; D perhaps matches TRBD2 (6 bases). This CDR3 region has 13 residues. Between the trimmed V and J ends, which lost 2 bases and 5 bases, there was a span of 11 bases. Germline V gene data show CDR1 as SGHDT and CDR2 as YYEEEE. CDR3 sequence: CASSFGPGDEQYF. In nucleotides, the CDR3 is TGTGCCAGCAGCTTTGGCCCGGGGGACGAGCAGTACTTC.

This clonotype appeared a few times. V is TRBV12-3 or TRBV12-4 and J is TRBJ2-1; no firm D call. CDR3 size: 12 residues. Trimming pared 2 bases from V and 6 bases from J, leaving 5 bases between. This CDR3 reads CASSLLSNEQFF. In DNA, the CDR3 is TGTGCCAGCAGTTTACTATCCAATGAGCAGTTCTTC.

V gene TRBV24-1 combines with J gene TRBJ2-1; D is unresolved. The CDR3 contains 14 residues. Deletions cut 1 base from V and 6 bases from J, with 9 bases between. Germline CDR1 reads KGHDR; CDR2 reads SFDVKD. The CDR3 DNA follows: TGTGCCACCAGTGATTTTCCGGCGAGCAATGAGCAGTTCTTC. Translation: CATSDFPASNEQFF.

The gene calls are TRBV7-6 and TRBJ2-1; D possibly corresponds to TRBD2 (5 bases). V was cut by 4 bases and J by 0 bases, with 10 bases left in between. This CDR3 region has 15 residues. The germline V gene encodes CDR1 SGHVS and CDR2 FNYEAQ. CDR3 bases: TGTGCCAGCAGCTCGACTATTTCCTCCTACAATGAGCAGTTCTTC. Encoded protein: CASSSTISSYNEQFF. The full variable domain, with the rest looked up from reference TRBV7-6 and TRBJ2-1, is GAGVSQSPRYKVTKRGQDVALRCDPISGHVSLYWYRQALGQGPEFLTYFNYEAQQDKSGLPNDRFSAERPEGSISTLTIQRTEQRDSAMYRCASSSTISSYNEQFFGPGTRLTVL.